The present T cell receptor (beta chain) was sequenced within a study of T-cell reconstitution after alpha-beta-depleted transplantation in children. Preparation of the TCRbeta library involved a method that used unique molecular identifiers. TCRdb re-called the PCR reads through MiXCR, storing one row per CDR3 protein. The sample shows 250,000 to 400,000 distinct CDR3 sequences, about a quarter of them seen only once. This clonotype was counted at least ten times. Germline values: CDR1 MNHEY, CDR2 SMNVEV (reference sequence). The junction had 8 bases not matched to a gene; V was cut back by 0 bases and J by 7 bases. The CDR3 is made up of 15 amino acids.

The source is a male patient younger than 18 who had a stem cell transplant for acute lymphoblastic leukemia, so the T cells may come from the graft donor. The sample in question was PBMCs, mostly from graft donor cells, obtained 180 days after TCRalphabeta/CD19-depleted stem cell transplant. The rearrangement joins TRBV27 to TRBJ2-5, with 7 bases fitting TRBD1. The CDR3 DNA reads as TGTGCCAGCAGTTTATCTCAAGGGGGCGGCGGGACCCAGTACTTC. It is translated as CASSLSQGGGGTQYF.